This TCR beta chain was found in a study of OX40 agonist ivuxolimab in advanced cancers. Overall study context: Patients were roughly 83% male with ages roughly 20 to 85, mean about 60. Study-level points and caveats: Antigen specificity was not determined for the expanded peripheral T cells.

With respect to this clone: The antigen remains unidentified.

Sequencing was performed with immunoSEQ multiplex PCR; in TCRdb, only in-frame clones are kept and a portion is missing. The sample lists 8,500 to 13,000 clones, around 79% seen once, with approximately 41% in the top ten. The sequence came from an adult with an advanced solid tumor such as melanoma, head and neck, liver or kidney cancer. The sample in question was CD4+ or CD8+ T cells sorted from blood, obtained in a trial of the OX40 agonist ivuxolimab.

The CDR3 region is CASSRNYEQYF. The CDR3 DNA reads TGTGCCAGCTCGAGGAACTACGAGCAGTACTTC. The chain joins TRBV2 to TRBJ2-7, with unresolved D. This CDR3 has 11 residues. CDR1 is SNHLY, CDR2 FYNNEI, per germline. V was clipped by 8 bases and J by 3 bases, with 8 bases between them.